This TCR beta chain was retrieved from a study of regulatory T cells in long-lasting Graves disease. Both iRepertoire HTBI primers and Arm-PCR of CDR3 regions were used to build the TCR beta libraries. MiXCR was run by TCRdb on the multiplex PCR reads, yielding one entry per CDR3 protein. The sample yields under 450,000 distinct CDR3 sequences, around 15% seen once. The time point is: newly diagnosed GD, antithyroid drugs for less than 3 months. RNA extracted from PBMCs served as the sequencing template. In its sample, this clonotype was seen many times. The CDR3 covers 14 residues. Germline V gene sequence: CDR1 DFQATT, CDR2 SNEGSKA (reference sequence). V was pared by 3 bases and J by 5 bases, with 10 bases of the junction left unmatched. The data also belong to a second study, concerning T cells in Graves' hyperthyroidism and ophthalmopathy.

This material consisted of peripheral blood mononuclear cells (PBMCs), taken at new diagnosis, from a patient treated with antithyroid drugs. This sequence joins TRBV20-1 and TRBJ2-7; 7 bases map to TRBD2. The clonotype originates from a woman between 18 and 29 years old with Graves disease. For the CDR3, the DNA is TGCAGTGCTAGCAGTGCGGGGAGGGACGACGAGCAGTACTTC. Translated, it gives CSASSAGRDDEQYF.